This T cell receptor (beta chain) was documented in a study of blood T cells in healthy people across ages. This clonotype appeared a single time. V was shortened by 0 bases and J by 7 bases, with 10 bases between the two germline ends. CDR1 LNHNV and CDR2 YYDKDF come from the germline V gene (reference sequence). The CDR3 sequence is 15 residues long. It was with a sample-barcoded 5' primer and a J-beta primer mix that a second PCR of about 6 to 12 cycles was run. TCRdb recomputed calls from the 5' RACE reads with MiXCR, one row per CDR3 protein. Of approximately 800,000 distinct CDR3 sequences in the sample, roughly three fifths were seen once.

The sequencing input was blood. V and J are TRBV15 and TRBJ1-6; D might be TRBD1 (5 bases). This sequence originates from a man aged 35-49 years in good health. The CDR3 nucleotides read TGTGCCACCAGCAGAGAGTCCTGGGGGAATTCACCCCTCCACTTT. Protein sequence: CATSRESWGNSPLHF.